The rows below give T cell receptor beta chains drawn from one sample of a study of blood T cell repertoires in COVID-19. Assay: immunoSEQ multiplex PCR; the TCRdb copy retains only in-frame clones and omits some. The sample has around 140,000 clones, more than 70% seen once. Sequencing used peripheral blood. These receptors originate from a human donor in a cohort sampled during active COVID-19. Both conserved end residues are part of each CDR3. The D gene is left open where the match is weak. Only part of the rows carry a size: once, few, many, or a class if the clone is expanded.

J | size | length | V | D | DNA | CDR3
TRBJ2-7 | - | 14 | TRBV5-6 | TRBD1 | TGTGCCAGCAGCTCAGGACAGGGCACCTACGAGCAGTACTTC | CASSSGQGTYEQYF
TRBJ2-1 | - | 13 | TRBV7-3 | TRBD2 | TGTGCCAGCAGTGGGGGGGATTTTCGTGAGCAGTTCTTC | CASSGGDFREQFF
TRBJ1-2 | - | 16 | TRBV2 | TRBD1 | TGTGCTAGCAGTGCCTGGGGTAGGGGGCAGAACTATGGCTACACCTTC | CASSAWGRGQNYGYTF
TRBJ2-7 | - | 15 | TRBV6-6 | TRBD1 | TGTGCCAGCAGTTACGGGACAGGGGACTCCTACGAGCAGTACTTC | CASSYGTGDSYEQYF
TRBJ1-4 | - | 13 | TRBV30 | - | TGTGCCTGGACAACCCCCGGCGGGGAAAAACTGTTTTTT | CAWTTPGGEKLFF
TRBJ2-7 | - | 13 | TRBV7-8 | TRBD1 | TGTGCCAGCGCTATGACAGGGCCCTACGAGCAGTACTTC | CASAMTGPYEQYF
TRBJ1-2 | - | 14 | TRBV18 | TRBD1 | TGTGCCAGCTCACCCGGACAGGGGGCCGGGGGCTACACCTTC | CASSPGQGAGGYTF
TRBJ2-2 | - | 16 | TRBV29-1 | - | TGCAGCATCGCGGGGGGAACAGGGGGCGCAGACGGGGAGCTGTTTTTT | CSIAGGTGGADGELFF
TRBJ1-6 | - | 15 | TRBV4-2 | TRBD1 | TGTGCCAGCAGCCAAGAACAGGGGCCTGGGGCACCCCTCCACTTT | CASSQEQGPGAPLHF
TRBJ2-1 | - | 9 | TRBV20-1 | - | TGCAGTGCCTGGCCGGGTCAGTTCTTC | CSAWPGQFF
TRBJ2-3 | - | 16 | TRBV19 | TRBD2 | TGTGCCAGTAGCCGAGACAATAGCGGGGGCTTTAGTACGCAGTATTTT | CASSRDNSGGFSTQYF
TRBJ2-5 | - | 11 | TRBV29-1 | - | TGCAGCGTGAAGGGGTGGGAGACCCAGTACTTC | CSVKGWETQYF
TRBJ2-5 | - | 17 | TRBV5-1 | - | TGCGCCAGCAGCTTGTCCCAACATTCAGGGGCCCAAGAGACCCAGTACTTC | CASSLSQHSGAQETQYF
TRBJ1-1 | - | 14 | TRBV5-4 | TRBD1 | TGTGCCAGCAGACCGGGACAGCGGAACACTGAAGCTTTCTTT | CASRPGQRNTEAFF
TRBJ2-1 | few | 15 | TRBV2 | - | TGTGCCAGCAGTGAAGGACCTGGGACACTTGGTGAGCAGTTCTTC | CASSEGPGTLGEQFF
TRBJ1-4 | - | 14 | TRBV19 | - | TGTGCCAGCGCCAAACAGGGCGAGGATGAAAAACTGTTTTTT | CASAKQGEDEKLFF
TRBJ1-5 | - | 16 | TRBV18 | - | TGTGCCAGCTCACCACGACAGCAAGGGAGCAATCAGCCCCAGCATTTT | CASSPRQQGSNQPQHF
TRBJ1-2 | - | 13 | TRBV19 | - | TGTGCCAGTGCCGGGACTTCAACCTATGGCTACACCTTC | CASAGTSTYGYTF
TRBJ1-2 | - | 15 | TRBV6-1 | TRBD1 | TGTGCCAGCAGTGAAGCCGTGTCAGGGGGTGGCGGCTACACCTTC | CASSEAVSGGGGYTF
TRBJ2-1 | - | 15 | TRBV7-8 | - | TGTGCCAGCAGCTTAGTACCCGAAGGGGGAAATGAGCAGTTCTTC | CASSLVPEGGNEQFF
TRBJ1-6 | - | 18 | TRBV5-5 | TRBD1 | TGTGCCAGCAGCGCTACAAGGACAGGGTCTACCTATAATTCACCCCTCCACTTT | CASSATRTGSTYNSPLHF
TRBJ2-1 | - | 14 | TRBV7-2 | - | TGTGCCAGCAGCTTAAGTGGACAGTCCAATGAGCAGTTCTTC | CASSLSGQSNEQFF
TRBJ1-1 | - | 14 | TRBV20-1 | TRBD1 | TGCAGTGCTACTGACAGGGAGGGGAACACTGAAGCTTTCTTT | CSATDREGNTEAFF
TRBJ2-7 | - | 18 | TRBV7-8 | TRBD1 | TGTGCCAGCAGCTTAGCCACATACCGGGACAGGGGGATCCGCGAGCAGTACTTC | CASSLATYRDRGIREQYF
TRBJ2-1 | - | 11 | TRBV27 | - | TGTGCCAGCAGTTGGGCCAATGAGCAGTTCTTC | CASSWANEQFF
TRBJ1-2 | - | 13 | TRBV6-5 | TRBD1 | TGTGCCAGCACCCGAGGGACAGGCGGTGGCTACACCTTC | CASTRGTGGGYTF
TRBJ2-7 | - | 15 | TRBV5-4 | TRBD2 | TGTGCCAGCAGCCTAGCGGGGGTCCAGAGGTACGAGCAGTACTTC | CASSLAGVQRYEQYF
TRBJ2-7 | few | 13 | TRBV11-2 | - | TGTGCCAGCAGTTTTAGCGGTACCTACGAGCAGTACTTC | CASSFSGTYEQYF
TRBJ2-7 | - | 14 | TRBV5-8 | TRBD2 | TGTGCCAGCAGCCCAGCGGGGGTGGCCTACGAGCAGTACTTC | CASSPAGVAYEQYF
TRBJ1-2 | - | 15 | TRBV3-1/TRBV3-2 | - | TGTGCCAGCAGCCAAATGGGACTCCTTAACTATGGCTACACCTTC | CASSQMGLLNYGYTF
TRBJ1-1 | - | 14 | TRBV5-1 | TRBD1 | TGCGCCAGCAGCTGGGGACAGGGAAAGACTGAAGCTTTCTTT | CASSWGQGKTEAFF
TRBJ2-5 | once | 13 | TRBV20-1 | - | TGCAGTGCTAGTGGCGGGGTCGGGGAGACCCAGTACTTC | CSASGGVGETQYF
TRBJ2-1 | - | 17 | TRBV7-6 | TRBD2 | TGTGCCAGCAGCTTAGCCCCCGGGACTAGTTTCTACAATGAGCAGTTCTTC | CASSLAPGTSFYNEQFF
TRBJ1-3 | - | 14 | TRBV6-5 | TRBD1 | TGTGCCAGCGGGGACAGGGGATCTGGAAACACCATATATTTT | CASGDRGSGNTIYF
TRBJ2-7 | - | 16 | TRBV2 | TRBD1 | TGTGCCAGCAGTGAGAGGTGGACAGGGGGCTCCTACGAGCAGTACTTC | CASSERWTGGSYEQYF
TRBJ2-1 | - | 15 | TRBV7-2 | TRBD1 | TGTGCCAGCAGCCAGGGACAGGGGGCTTACAATGAGCAGTTCTTC | CASSQGQGAYNEQFF
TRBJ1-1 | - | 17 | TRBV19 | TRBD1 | TGTGCCAGTAGTACCTCCGCAGGGGGCAGGCTGAACACTGAAGCTTTCTTT | CASSTSAGGRLNTEAFF
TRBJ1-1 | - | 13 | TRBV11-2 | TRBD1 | TGTGCCAGCAGCTCCCCGACAGGGGTCGAAGCTTTCTTT | CASSSPTGVEAFF
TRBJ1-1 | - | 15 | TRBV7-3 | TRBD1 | TGTGCCAGCAGTCAGGGATCAGGGGGCAGCACTGAAGCTTTCTTT | CASSQGSGGSTEAFF
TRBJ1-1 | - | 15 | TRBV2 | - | TGTGCCAGCAGCCGGGGAGGAGAAATGAACACTGAAGCTTTCTTT | CASSRGGEMNTEAFF
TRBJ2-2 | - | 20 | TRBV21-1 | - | TGTGCCAGCAGCAAAGAATGGGACAGAAGAGTAAATGCGAACACCGGGGAGCTGTTTTTT | CASSKEWDRRVNANTGELFF
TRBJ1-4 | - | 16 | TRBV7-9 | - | TGTGCCAGCAGCCCCCCTCCCCCCCACAGGGTTGAAAAACTGTTTTTT | CASSPPPPHRVEKLFF
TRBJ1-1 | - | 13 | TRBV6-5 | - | TGTGCCAGCAGTTACGCCCAGGGGAATGAAGCTTTCTTT | CASSYAQGNEAFF
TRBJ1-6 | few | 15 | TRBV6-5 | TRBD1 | TGTGCCAGCAGTTACTCCTACAGGGGAGGATCACCCCTCCACTTT | CASSYSYRGGSPLHF
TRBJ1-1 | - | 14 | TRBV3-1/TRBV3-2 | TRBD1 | TGTGCCAGCAGCTTCGGGACAGAGAACACTGAAGCTTTCTTT | CASSFGTENTEAFF
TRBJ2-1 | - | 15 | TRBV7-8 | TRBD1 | TGTGCCAGCAGCTTAGCGAGGGGGCGGGCCGATGAGCAGTTCTTC | CASSLARGRADEQFF
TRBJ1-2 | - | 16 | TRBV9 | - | TGTGCCAGCAGCCCCGCCCCCAGGGCACCAGACTATGGCTACACCTTC | CASSPAPRAPDYGYTF
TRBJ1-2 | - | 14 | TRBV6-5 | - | TGTGCCAGCAGTTACCGACAGTCGAACTATGGCTACACCTTC | CASSYRQSNYGYTF
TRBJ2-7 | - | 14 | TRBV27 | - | TGTGCCAGCAGTCTGAGACAGACGAAGGGCGAGCAGTACTTC | CASSLRQTKGEQYF
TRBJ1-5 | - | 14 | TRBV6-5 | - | TGTGCCAGCCGTCAGGGCAAAAACAATCAGCCCCAGCATTTT | CASRQGKNNQPQHF
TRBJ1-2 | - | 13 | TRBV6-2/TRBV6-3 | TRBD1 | TGTGCCAGCAGTTACCGGGACAGGGGGGCGAGCACCTTC | CASSYRDRGASTF
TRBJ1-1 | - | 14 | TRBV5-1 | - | TGCGCCAGCAGCTTGGCGGGTCCGAACACTGAAGCTTTCTTT | CASSLAGPNTEAFF
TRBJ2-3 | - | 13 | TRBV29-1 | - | TGCAGCGTGCGGAGGGACTCATCAGATACGCAGTATTTT | CSVRRDSSDTQYF